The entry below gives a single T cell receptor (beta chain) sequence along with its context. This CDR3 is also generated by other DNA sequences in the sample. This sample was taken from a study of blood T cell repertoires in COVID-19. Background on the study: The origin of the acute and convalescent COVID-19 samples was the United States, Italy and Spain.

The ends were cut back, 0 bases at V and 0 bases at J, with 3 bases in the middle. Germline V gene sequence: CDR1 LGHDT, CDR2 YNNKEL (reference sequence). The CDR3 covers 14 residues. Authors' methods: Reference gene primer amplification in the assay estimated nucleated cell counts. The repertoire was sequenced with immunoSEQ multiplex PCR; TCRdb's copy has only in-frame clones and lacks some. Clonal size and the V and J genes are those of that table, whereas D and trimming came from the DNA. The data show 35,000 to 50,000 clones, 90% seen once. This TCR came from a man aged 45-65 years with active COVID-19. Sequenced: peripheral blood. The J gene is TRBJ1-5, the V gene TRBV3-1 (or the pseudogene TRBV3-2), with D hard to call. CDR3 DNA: TGTGCCAGCAGCCAAGAATATAGCAATCAGCCCCAGCATTTT. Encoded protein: CASSQEYSNQPQHF.